A selection of T cell receptor beta chains follows, all from one sample in a study of a mutant IDH1 vaccine in newly diagnosed glioma. Produced via immunoSEQ multiplex PCR; TCRdb's table is partial and in-frame only. The sample gives roughly 51,000 clones, more than 80% of which show up once; roughly 2.4% is in the top ten. The starting material was PBMCs, obtained from a glioma patient treated with radiotherapy, temozolomide or both. The source is a man aged 35-49 years with glioma. Both conserved end residues are part of each CDR3. A D gene is named only where the DNA matches it firmly. Expanded clones are given a class, and other clones once, few, many or no size at all.

size	V	D	J	length	DNA	CDR3
-	TRBV4-1	TRBD1	TRBJ2-1	15	TGCGCCAGCAGCCCCGGGACAGTCTCCTACAATGAGCAGTTCTTC	CASSPGTVSYNEQFF
-	TRBV6-4	TRBD2	TRBJ2-6	17	TGTGCCAGCAGCCTAGCGGGAGGGCCACCTGGGGCCAACGTCCTGACTTTC	CASSLAGGPPGANVLTF
-	TRBV9	-	TRBJ2-5	15	TGTGCCAGCAGCGTAGTCCAAACTAGTTCTGAGACCCAGTACTTC	CASSVVQTSSETQYF
once	TRBV6-5	-	TRBJ2-7	14	TGTGCCAGCAGTTACTCGGGCGGGAACTACGAGCAGTACTTC	CASSYSGGNYEQYF
-	TRBV9	-	TRBJ2-1	11	TGTGCCAGCAGCGTAGAAGGAGTGCAGTTCTTC	CASSVEGVQFF
-	TRBV25-1	TRBD2	TRBJ2-3	14	TGTGCCAGCGCTCCTAGCGGGAATCGAGATACGCAGTATTTT	CASAPSGNRDTQYF
few	TRBV20-1	-	TRBJ1-2	10	TGCAGTGCCTTCGAGTATGGCTACACCTTC	CSAFEYGYTF
-	TRBV7-9	-	TRBJ2-1	14	TGTGCCAGCAGCTTAGGACAGGCTCTGTCCCGCCCGTTCTTC	CASSLGQALSRPFF
-	TRBV6-5	-	TRBJ1-1	14	TGTGCCAGCTCAAGGGGCGGTTTTGACACTGAAGCTTTCTTT	CASSRGGFDTEAFF
medium-sized	TRBV29-1	TRBD1	TRBJ1-2	12	TGCAGCGTTGATCAGGGGGACTATGGCTACACCTTC	CSVDQGDYGYTF
-	TRBV18	TRBD1	TRBJ2-1	16	TGTGCCAGCTCACCTTCATCCCAGGGGGCGCTTAATGAGCAGTTCTTC	CASSPSSQGALNEQFF
-	TRBV18	TRBD1	TRBJ1-1	16	TGTGCCAGCTCACGTCAGTTAGGACAGGGGCGGCCTGAAGCTTTCTTT	CASSRQLGQGRPEAFF
-	TRBV5-1	TRBD2	TRBJ2-3	15	TGCGCCAGCAGCTTGCCCGGGAGGGCATTGGAGACGCAGTATTTT	CASSLPGRALETQYF
-	TRBV2	-	TRBJ1-2	15	TGTGCCAGCAGGAGACAGACTACTTCTAACTATGGCTACACCTTC	CASRRQTTSNYGYTF
-	TRBV29-1	TRBD2	TRBJ2-7	13	TGCAGCGGCAGAAATAGCGGGAGCTACGAGCAGTACTTC	CSGRNSGSYEQYF
-	TRBV2	-	TRBJ2-7	13	TGTGCCACTAGGGGCACAGGGCCCTACGAGCAGTACTTC	CATRGTGPYEQYF
-	TRBV14	-	TRBJ1-2	13	TGTGCCAGCAGCAAGAGCAGTTCCCATGGCTACACCTTC	CASSKSSSHGYTF
-	TRBV28	-	TRBJ2-7	11	TGTGCCAGTAACCGGGCATACGAGCAGTACTTC	CASNRAYEQYF
-	TRBV28	-	TRBJ1-2	12	TGTGCCAGCAGTTTAGTAACAGGGGGCTACACCTTC	CASSLVTGGYTF
-	TRBV5-8	-	TRBJ1-4	17	TGTGCCAGCAGTTCGGGCAGGGTGATGGGAACTAATGAAAAACTGTTTTTT	CASSSGRVMGTNEKLFF
-	TRBV28	-	TRBJ1-2	12	TGTGCCAGCAGGAGGGGGGGGCAGGTCTACACCTTC	CASRRGGQVYTF
-	TRBV14	TRBD2	TRBJ2-4	16	TGTGCCAGCAGCCCCGGACTAGCGGGAGCCAAAAACATTCAGTACTTC	CASSPGLAGAKNIQYF
-	TRBV5-8	-	TRBJ1-4	14	TGTGCCAGCAGCTTGGGGAGGGAGCCTGAAAAACTGTTTTTT	CASSLGREPEKLFF
-	TRBV19	TRBD1	TRBJ1-1	16	TGTGCCAGTAGTATCCCAAGGACAGGGGGGAACACTGAAGCTTTCTTT	CASSIPRTGGNTEAFF
-	TRBV6-1	TRBD2	TRBJ2-1	17	TGTGCCAGCAGTGAAGAAGGGAGCGGGAGTCCCTACAATGAGCAGTTCTTC	CASSEEGSGSPYNEQFF
-	TRBV5-8	-	TRBJ2-7	14	TGTGCCAGCACCACCCAGGGTAGCTCCTACGAGCAGTACTTC	CASTTQGSSYEQYF
-	TRBV7-2	-	TRBJ2-7	15	TGTGCCAGCAGGGGTGGCGGGGAGAGCTCCTACGAGCAGTACTTC	CASRGGGESSYEQYF
medium-sized	TRBV19	TRBD1	TRBJ1-1	14	TGTGCCAGTAGTACCCTAGACAGGGACGCTGAAGCTTTCTTT	CASSTLDRDAEAFF
-	TRBV5-4	-	TRBJ2-1	13	TGTGCCAGCGGAAGAAGCGGTTCCGATGAGCAGTTCTTC	CASGRSGSDEQFF
-	TRBV5-1	TRBD1	TRBJ1-1	15	TGCGCCAGCGGGACCGGGACAGGGCTGAACACTGAAGCTTTCTTT	CASGTGTGLNTEAFF
-	TRBV2	-	TRBJ1-5	15	TGTGCCAGCAGTGAAGCTAAACGGCGCAATCAGCCCCAGCATTTT	CASSEAKRRNQPQHF
-	TRBV7-7	-	TRBJ2-3	15	TGTGCTAGCAGCTTACGGGGCGGCCCCACAGATACGCAGTATTTT	CASSLRGGPTDTQYF
-	TRBV5-5	TRBD1	TRBJ2-6	17	TGTGCCAGCAGCTTCGGGGACAGGGGTTTTGGGGCCAACGTCCTGACTTTC	CASSFGDRGFGANVLTF
-	TRBV5-1	-	TRBJ1-3	15	TGCGCCAGCAGCTTGACACCTTACTCTGGAAACACCATATATTTT	CASSLTPYSGNTIYF
-	TRBV19	-	TRBJ1-1	15	TGTGCCAGTAGTACTAATAATCTCCCGAACACTGAAGCTTTCTTT	CASSTNNLPNTEAFF
-	TRBV7-2	-	TRBJ1-1	15	TGTGCCAGCAGCCCCCAGGGACGGAGAGTCACTGAAGCTTTCTTT	CASSPQGRRVTEAFF
once	TRBV7-6	-	TRBJ2-5	14	TGTGCCAGCAGCCTAAGGGGATACAAAGAGACCCAGTACTTC	CASSLRGYKETQYF
-	TRBV10-2	-	TRBJ2-5	14	TGCGCCAGCAGTATCCCCCATAGGCAAGAGACCCAGTACTTC	CASSIPHRQETQYF
-	TRBV27	-	TRBJ2-7	14	TGTGCCAGCATGTCGCCACTGGGTGGAGGCGAGCAGTACTTC	CASMSPLGGGEQYF
-	TRBV19	-	TRBJ1-5	17	TGTGCCAGTAGTATGATCCCCTCTCAAGTTAGCAATCAGCCCCAGCATTTT	CASSMIPSQVSNQPQHF
-	TRBV2	-	TRBJ2-1	12	TGTGCCAGCAGTGTTGGTTACCGTGAGCAGTTCTTC	CASSVGYREQFF
-	TRBV4-2	-	TRBJ2-4	15	TGTGCCAGCAGCCAAGAAGGGATAGCCAAAAACATTCAGTACTTC	CASSQEGIAKNIQYF
-	TRBV5-1	TRBD1	TRBJ2-5	16	TGCGCCAGCAGCTTGGCCCCGTCAGGGGGCGGCGAGACCCAGTACTTC	CASSLAPSGGGETQYF
once	TRBV19	TRBD1	TRBJ1-1	15	TGTGCCAGCAATCGACAGGGGGCTTTGGGCACTGAAGCTTTCTTT	CASNRQGALGTEAFF
-	TRBV6-6	TRBD2	TRBJ2-7	15	TGTGCCAGCAGTTCCGATAGCGGGAGTGGGTACGAGCAGTACTTC	CASSSDSGSGYEQYF
few	TRBV7-9	-	TRBJ1-1	15	TGTGCCAGCAGCTTAGTCTCGGGACGGAAGACCGAAGCTTTCTTT	CASSLVSGRKTEAFF
-	TRBV11-2	TRBD2	TRBJ2-7	15	TGTGCCAGCAGCTTGGAAGCGGGGAGGCTCTACGAGCAGTACTTC	CASSLEAGRLYEQYF
few	TRBV7-2	-	TRBJ1-1	15	TGTGCCAGCAGCTTATTGGTGGGGCAGCCCCTTGCAGCTTTCTTT	CASSLLVGQPLAAFF
-	TRBV12-5	-	TRBJ1-1	13	TGTGCTAGTGGTTTGAGGGAGGGCACTGAAGCTTTCTTT	CASGLREGTEAFF
-	TRBV5-1	TRBD2	TRBJ2-5	14	TGCGCCAGCAGCCGGACTAGCGGGCGTGAGACCCAGTACTTC	CASSRTSGRETQYF
-	TRBV19	-	TRBJ1-5	16	TGTGCCAGCCTGGTTTCGATAGGGTGGGGGGATCAGCCCCAGCATTTT	CASLVSIGWGDQPQHF